These 4 T cell receptor beta chains came from one sample sequenced in a study of Graves' ophthalmopathy and Graves' hyperthyroidism. Amplified TCR beta CDR3 regions were obtained using RNA transcripts as template. RT-PCR with HTBI primers came first, then second-round multiplex PCR. A single record per CDR3 protein comes from TCRdb applying MiXCR to the multiplex PCR reads. The sample includes 500,000 to 700,000 distinct CDR3 sequences, under 45% of them seen just once. Sequenced material: peripheral blood or thyroid tissue (not recorded which). These receptors all stem from an adult man with Graves' hyperthyroidism.

This clonotype was counted at least ten times. V and J are TRBV2 and TRBJ1-5; D unclear. V lost 2 bases and J lost 7, with 9 bases in between. The CDR3 is 13 residues long. Per the germline V gene, CDR1 is SNHLY and CDR2 is FYNNEI. The CDR3 sequence: CASSETLGQPQHF. The CDR3 DNA follows: TGTGCCAGCAGTGAAACCCTGGGACAGCCCCAGCATTTT.

As concerns this clonotype: A read error is possible here, since a much larger clone lies one base away. This chain connects TRBV15 to TRBJ1-5; D is unresolved. The germline V and J ends were trimmed by 5 bases and 5 bases, with 19 bases remaining between them. Looked up from germline, CDR1 is LNHNV and CDR2 is YYDKDF (reference sequence). The CDR3 consists of 16 residues. CDR3 DNA: TGTGCCACCAGCGGCCCAACCGGGGATGCCTATCAGCCCCAGCATTTT. Encoded protein: CATSGPTGDAYQPQHF. Filled out from reference TRBV15 and TRBJ1-5, the complete variable domain reads DAMVIQNPRYQVTQFGKPVTLSCSQTLNHNVMYWYQQKSSQAPKLLFHYYDKDFNNEADTPDNFQSRRPNTSFCFLDIRSPGLGDTAMYLCATSGPTGDAYQPQHFGDGTRLSIL.

The chain combines TRBV24-1 with TRBJ2-7; D is unclear. The V gene's germline CDR1 is KGHDR and CDR2 SFDVKD. The ends were cut back, 4 bases at V and 3 bases at J, with 9 bases in the middle. The CDR3 length is 13 residues. This CDR3 is CATSDSRIYEQYF. CDR3 sequence (DNA): TGTGCCACCAGTGACTCTCGGATCTACGAGCAGTACTTC.

For this clonotype: One end of the junction does not line up with germline, which may come from a read error. V is TRBV12-3 or TRBV12-4 and J is TRBJ1-5; weak D call: TRBD1 (6 bases). The CDR3 runs to 16 residues. The CDR3 DNA reads as TGTGCCATCAGTGCCGAGCCCGGGACAACCCGTCAGCCCCAGCATTTT. Translated: CAISAEPGTTRQPQHF.